The next 20 T cell receptor beta chains were all read from a single sample in a study of control samples from healthy donors and cancer patients. Profiling relied on immunoSEQ multiplex PCR, and the TCRdb table lists in-frame clones only, not all of them. Among about 120,000 clones listed, approximately 89% were seen once. Sequencing input: blood. The receptors shown here come from a man in his forties in good health.

The V gene is TRBV14, the J gene TRBJ1-3; unclear D gene. Trimming cost V 0 bases and J 0 bases, with 6 bases left between them. This CDR3 region has 15 residues. Germline CDR1 reads SGHDN; CDR2 reads FVKESK. CDR3 sequence: CASSQEHFSGNTIYF. In DNA form, the CDR3 reads TGTGCCAGCAGCCAAGAACACTTCTCTGGAAACACCATATATTTT.

The chain recombines TRBV12-3 or TRBV12-4 with TRBJ2-7; D gene ambiguous. CDR3 length: 11 amino acids. V lost 2 bases and J 8 bases, leaving 7 bases between the germline ends. The chain's CDR3 is CASSLLQQQYF. The CDR3 coding sequence is TGTGCCAGCAGTTTATTGCAGCAGCAGTACTTC.

This clone was detected only once. This chain uses TRBV6-5 with TRBJ2-7; 8 bases are shared with TRBD1. This CDR3 comprises 14 residues. The germline CDR1 and CDR2 sequences are MNHEY and SVGAGI. Trimming cost V 6 bases and J 0 bases; bases outside gene matches: 4. This chain's CDR3 is CASRQTGASYEQYF. CDR3 nucleotide sequence: TGTGCCAGCAGGCAGACAGGGGCCTCCTACGAGCAGTACTTC.

This clone was seen repeatedly, ten times or more. The V gene is TRBV6-5, the J gene TRBJ1-2; unclear D gene. V was cut by 2 bases and J by 5 bases, with 12 bases left in between. Germline CDR1 and CDR2: MNHEY and SVGAGI. The CDR3 covers 14 residues. The CDR3 coding sequence is TGTGCCAGCAGTTACACAACAGAGTCATATGGCTACACCTTC. Translated: CASSYTTESYGYTF.

The chain has TRBV7-3 and TRBJ2-5, with 8 nucleotides matching TRBD1. Trimming at V came to 2 bases and at J to 4 bases, leaving 3 bases not matched to a gene. Germline assignment: CDR1 SGHTA and CDR2 FQGTGA. The CDR3 runs to 14 residues. The DNA of the CDR3 is TGTGCCAGCAGCTTATTGACAGGGGTAGAGACCCAGTACTTC. Protein: CASSLLTGVETQYF.

This rearrangement joins TRBV7-9 to TRBJ1-2, with 8 nucleotides matching TRBD1. CDR1 and CDR2 (germline): SEHNR, FQNEAQ (reference sequence). The CDR3 covers 14 residues. Trimming took 2 bases from V and 8 from J; bases not matched to a gene: 7. CDR3 DNA sequence: TGTGCCAGCAGCTTAATCAGGGGGCGCGGAGGCTACACCTTC. It yields the protein CASSLIRGRGGYTF.

V gene TRBV11-2 combines with J gene TRBJ2-1; TRBD2 agrees at 10 bases. In germline, CDR1 is SGHAT, CDR2 FQNNGV. The ends lost 5 bases at V and 15 bases at J; junction bases unmatched: 4. This CDR3 comprises 11 residues. Here the CDR3 reads CASSLLAGVFF. CDR3 DNA: TGTGCCAGCAGCCTTCTAGCGGGGGTGTTCTTC. The variable domain in full, completed from reference TRBV11-2 and TRBJ2-1, reads EAGVAQSPRYKIIEKRQSVAFWCNPISGHATLYWYQQILGQGPKLLIQFQNNGVVDDSQLPKDRFSAERLKGVDSTLKIQPAKLEDSAVYLCASSLLAGVFFGPGTRLTVL.

The chain has TRBV23-1 and TRBJ1-1, with 8 bases matching TRBD1. TRBV23-1 falls under the ORF class, with uncertain function. The junction had 3 bases not matched to a gene; V was cut back by 2 bases and J by 1 base. The CDR3 extends over 15 amino acids. CDR3 DNA: TGCGCCAGCAGTCAAAACAGGGGGGAGAACACTGAAGCTTTCTTT. Encoded protein: CASSQNRGENTEAFF.

V and J are TRBV10-2 and TRBJ1-3; possible D gene TRBD1, 5 bases. V was cut by 9 bases and J by 0 bases, with 12 bases left in between. The CDR3 has 14 residues. Germline V gene lookup returns CDR1 WSHSY and CDR2 SAAADI. Written as DNA, the CDR3 is TGCGCCAGTCACACAGGATACTCTGGAAACACCATATATTTT. Protein: CASHTGYSGNTIYF.

J is TRBJ1-2 and V is TRBV6-5; 7 positions match TRBD1. Germline-derived CDR1 and CDR2 are MNHEY and SVGAGI. The CDR3 spans 14 residues. J lost 8 bases, V lost 0 bases, and 6 bases had no gene match. The CDR3 DNA reads TGTGCCAGCAGTTACTCGCGCTACAGGGGAGGCTACACCTTC. Translating gives CASSYSRYRGGYTF.

The chain's CDR3 is CASSQTTDSQNTGELFF. The DNA for the CDR3 is TGTGCCAGCAGCCAAACTACGGACAGCCAGAACACCGGGGAGCTGTTTTTT. The chain recombines TRBV14 with TRBJ2-2; tentative D call: TRBD1 (6 bases). V gave up 2 bases and J gave up 1 base, with 14 bases separating them. Germline-derived CDR1 and CDR2 are SGHDN and FVKESK. The CDR3 is made up of 17 amino acids.

This clone was picked up one time. The genes are TRBV19 and TRBJ2-3, with TRBD2 matching 11 bases. This CDR3 comprises 19 residues. Looked up from germline, CDR1 is LNHDA and CDR2 is SQIVND (reference sequence). V dropped 4 bases and J dropped 0; count of bases not matched to a gene: 12. This chain's CDR3 is CASSRASGGSIPSTDTQYF. In nucleotides, the CDR3 is TGTGCCAGTAGTAGGGCTAGCGGGGGGAGCATTCCTAGCACAGATACGCAGTATTTT.

The chain couples TRBV7-9 to TRBJ1-6; 9 positions match TRBD1. Germline assignment: CDR1 SEHNR and CDR2 FQNEAQ (reference sequence). The CDR3 length is 16 residues. With 5 bases clipped from V and 1 base from J, the junction kept 3 bases outside the gene matches. The CDR3 bases are TGTGCCAGCAGCCGACAGGGGGTTTCCTATAATTCACCCCTCCACTTT. Amino acids: CASSRQGVSYNSPLHF.

J is TRBJ2-7 and V is TRBV4-1; D is ambiguous. This CDR3 contains 14 residues. Looked up from germline, CDR1 is MGHRA and CDR2 is YSYEKL. Trimming stripped 3 bases from V and 3 bases from J, with 12 bases between. The CDR3 loop reads CASSQDSNFYEQYF. CDR3 DNA: TGCGCCAGCAGCCAGGATTCCAATTTCTACGAGCAGTACTTC.

This chain joins TRBV27 and TRBJ2-5, with D uncertain. The germline V gene has CDR1 MNHEY and CDR2 SMNVEV (reference sequence). The CDR3 is 13 residues long. Trimming took 6 bases from V and 5 from J, leaving 13 bases between them. The CDR3 sequence: CASSTASGETQYF. CDR3 nucleotide sequence: TGTGCCAGCAGCACAGCTAGTGGGGAGACCCAGTACTTC.

The gene calls are TRBV7-8 and TRBJ2-5; 8 bases agree with TRBD1. The CDR3 runs to 16 residues. With V trimmed by 5 bases and J by 4 bases, 12 bases remained unmatched. CDR1 SGHVS and CDR2 FQNEAQ come from the germline V gene. For the CDR3, the DNA is TGTGCCAGCAGCGGGCGAAGACAGGGGATCGGAGAGACCCAGTACTTC. Residues: CASSGRRQGIGETQYF.

The genes are TRBV5-5 and TRBJ1-1; D is unclear. This CDR3 contains 14 residues. CDR1 is SGHKS and CDR2 is YYEKEE in the germline V gene (reference sequence). The V gene lost 4 bases and the J gene lost 0 bases, with 10 bases spanning the gap. The CDR3 is CASSPSLMNTEAFF. The CDR3 nucleotides are TGTGCCAGCAGCCCCAGTTTAATGAACACTGAAGCTTTCTTT.

The chain combines TRBV2 with TRBJ2-3; 8 bases map to TRBD1. Germline CDR1 is SNHLY and CDR2 is FYNNEI. The length of the CDR3 is 16 residues. The J segment lost 5 bases and the V segment lost 6 bases, leaving 13 bases of the junction unmatched. The CDR3 loop is CASRRMGQVRGDTQYF. The CDR3 DNA follows: TGTGCCAGCAGGAGAATGGGACAGGTGAGGGGAGATACGCAGTATTTT.

The gene calls are TRBV6-2 or TRBV6-3 and TRBJ2-7, with TRBD2 identical over 12 bases. CDR1 MNHEY and CDR2 SVGEGT come from the germline V gene. The trim removed 5 bases at V and 2 bases at J, leaving 1 base unmatched. The CDR3 has 14 amino acids. This CDR3 reads CASSRLAGAYEQYF. The CDR3 DNA follows: TGTGCCAGCAGTCGACTAGCGGGGGCCTACGAGCAGTACTTC.

The rearrangement links TRBV5-1 to TRBJ1-1, with D possibly matching TRBD1 (6 bases). CDR3 length: 12 residues. Germline V CDR1 and CDR2: SGHRS, YFSETQ. Trimming shortened V by 3 bases and J by 11 bases, and 14 bases separated the two germline ends. CDR3 region: CASSSLGGSAFF. The CDR3 coding sequence is TGCGCCAGCAGCTCCCTCGGGGGCTCGGCTTTCTTT.